The T cell receptor beta chain described here comes from a study of blood T cell repertoires in COVID-19. TCRdb's copy holds only in-frame clones and misses some; the assay was immunoSEQ multiplex PCR. The sample yields under 200,000 clones, almost 85% seen once. Germline V lookup: CDR1 SGDLS, CDR2 YYNGEE. The CDR3 is 15 amino acids. Trimming left V 0 bases short and J 0 bases short, with 9 bases between. The receptor's source is a man in his forties who had recovered from COVID-19. The V and J genes are TRBV9 and TRBJ2-5, with D tentatively TRBD2 (5 bases). Specimen: peripheral blood. In DNA form, the CDR3 reads TGTGCCAGCAGCGTAGGAGCGGAGTACCAAGAGACCCAGTACTTC. It is translated as CASSVGAEYQETQYF.